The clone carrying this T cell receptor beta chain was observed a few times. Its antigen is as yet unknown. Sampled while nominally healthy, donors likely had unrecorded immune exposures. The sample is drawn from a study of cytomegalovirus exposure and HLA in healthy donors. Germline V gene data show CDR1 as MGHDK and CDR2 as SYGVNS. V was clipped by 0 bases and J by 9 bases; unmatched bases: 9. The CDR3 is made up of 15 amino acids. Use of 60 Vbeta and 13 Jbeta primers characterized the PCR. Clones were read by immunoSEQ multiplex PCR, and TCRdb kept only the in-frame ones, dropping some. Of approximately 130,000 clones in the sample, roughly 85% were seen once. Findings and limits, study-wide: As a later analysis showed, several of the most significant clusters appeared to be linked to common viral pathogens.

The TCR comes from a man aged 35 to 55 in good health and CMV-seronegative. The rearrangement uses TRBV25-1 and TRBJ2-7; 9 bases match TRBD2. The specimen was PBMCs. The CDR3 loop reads CASSEYKRGLARQYF. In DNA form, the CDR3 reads TGTGCCAGCAGTGAATATAAAAGGGGACTAGCCCGGCAGTACTTC.